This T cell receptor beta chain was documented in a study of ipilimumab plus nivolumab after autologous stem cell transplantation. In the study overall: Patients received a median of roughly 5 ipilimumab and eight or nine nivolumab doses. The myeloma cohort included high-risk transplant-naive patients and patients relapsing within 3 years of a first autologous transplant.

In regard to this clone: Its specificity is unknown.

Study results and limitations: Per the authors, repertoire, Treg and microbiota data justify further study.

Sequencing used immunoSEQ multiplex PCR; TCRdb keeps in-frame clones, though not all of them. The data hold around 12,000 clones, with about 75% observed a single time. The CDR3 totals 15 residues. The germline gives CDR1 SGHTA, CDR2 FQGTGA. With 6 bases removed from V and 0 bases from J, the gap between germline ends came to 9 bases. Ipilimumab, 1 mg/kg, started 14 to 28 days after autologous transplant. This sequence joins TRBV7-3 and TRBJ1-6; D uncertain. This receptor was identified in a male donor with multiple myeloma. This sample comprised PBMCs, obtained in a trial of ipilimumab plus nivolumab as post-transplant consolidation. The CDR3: CASSLESSYNSPLHF. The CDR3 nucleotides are TGTGCCAGCAGTTTGGAGAGCTCCTATAATTCACCCCTCCACTTT.